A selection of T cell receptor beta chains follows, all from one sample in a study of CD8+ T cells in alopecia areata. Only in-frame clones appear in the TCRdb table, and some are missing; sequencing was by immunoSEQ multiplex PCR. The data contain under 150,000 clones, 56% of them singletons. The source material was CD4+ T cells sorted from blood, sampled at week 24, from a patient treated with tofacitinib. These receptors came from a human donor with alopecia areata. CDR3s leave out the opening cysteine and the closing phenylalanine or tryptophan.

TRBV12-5,ASGRDFYEQY
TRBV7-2,ASSWTGGGYT
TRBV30,AWSPYVGELF
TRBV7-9,ASTINGGSGANVLT
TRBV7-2,ASSLDWQSAF
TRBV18,ASSPPIAGQGRVNEQF
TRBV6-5,ASRGAGAYNSPLH
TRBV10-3,QPQAGLWTDTQY
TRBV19,APSVPANNEQF
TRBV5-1,ASSSSREQF
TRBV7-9,ASSVPGRGPGNEQF
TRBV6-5,ASSYDAGYQPQH
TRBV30,AWSLGGTQPQH
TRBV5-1,ASTQQETQY
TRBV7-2,ASSLAMGSRETQY
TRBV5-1,ASSWSDREETQY
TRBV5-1,ASSFDRGYEQY
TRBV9,ASSTPGTDYEKLF
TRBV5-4,ASSSWTVSTNEKLF
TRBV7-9,ASSARTGFDTGRTYGYT
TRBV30,AWSVDLVTQY
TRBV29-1,SVQTGLYEQY
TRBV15,ATEPGLAENYQETQY
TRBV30,ALRPPGTGYT
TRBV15,ATSGDRSNQPQH
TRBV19,ASSILLNTGELF
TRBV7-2,ASSSGRRDLDEQF
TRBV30,AWSVRGLNTGELF
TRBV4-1,ASSQDYGRGQGQPQH
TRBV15,ATSMGTGKFQPQH
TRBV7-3,ASSLRDRETQY
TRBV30,AWSVRQGHEKLF
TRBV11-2,ASSESPGIIGYT
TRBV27,ASSPTRQETQY
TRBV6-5,ASMAGLQETQY
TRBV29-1,SVEYGRNTEAF
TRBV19,ASSPGGVYQPQH
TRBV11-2,ASSPFFLGLAGDRETQY
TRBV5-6,ASSLLGLNTGELF
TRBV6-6,AIQGPSYEQY
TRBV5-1,ASSSIGQGWDYGYT
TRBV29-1,SVDGRNNEQF
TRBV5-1,ASSLNPPGELF
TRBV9,ASSVVGTDYNEQF
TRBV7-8,ASSPDRSNLNQPQH
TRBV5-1,ASSPRQGSSYEQY
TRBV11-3,ASSKDRGQFGYT
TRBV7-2,ASSLYLDSPLH
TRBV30,AWSVQLVTEAF
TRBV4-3,ASSQGDTHRSGANVLT
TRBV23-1,ASSQSPRDRPPLGNQPQH
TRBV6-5,ASSHSGGETQY